A single sample is the source of the 24 T cell receptor beta chains below, sequenced in a study of blood T cell repertoires in COVID-19. The repertoire was sequenced with immunoSEQ multiplex PCR; TCRdb's copy has only in-frame clones and lacks some. This sample has 250,000 to 300,000 clones, with 70% to 85% found just once. The source material was peripheral blood. These receptors originate from a woman older than 75 with acute or convalescent COVID-19.

The V gene is TRBV7-9, the J gene TRBJ1-2; TRBD1 agrees at 8 bases. The CDR3 has 14 residues. Germline V lookup: CDR1 SEHNR, CDR2 FQNEAQ (reference sequence). J was trimmed by 8 bases and V by 5 bases; bases with no gene match: 10. The CDR3, as DNA: TGTGCCAGCAGCCGAGACAGGGGATGGGGAGGCTACACCTTC. It yields the protein CASSRDRGWGGYTF.

DNA for the CDR3: TGTGCCAGCAGCCAAGATCTACAGGGATATAATTCACCCCTCCACTTT. This sequence encodes CASSQDLQGYNSPLHF. This chain connects TRBV4-2 to TRBJ1-6, with a tentative D call TRBD1 (6 bases). The CDR3 totals 16 residues. V lost 0 bases, J lost 4 bases, and 10 bases lay in between. CDR1 LGHNA and CDR2 YNFKEQ come from the germline V gene.

This clone appeared a few times. The chain recombines TRBV6-5 with TRBJ1-5; perhaps TRBD1 as D (6 bases). Germline CDR1 reads MNHEY; CDR2 reads SVGAGI. V lost 9 bases to trimming and J lost 4 bases, with 13 bases between them. The CDR3 runs 13 residues. The CDR3 sequence: CASKPGQNQPQHF. CDR3 sequence (DNA): TGTGCCAGTAAACCGGGACAAAATCAGCCCCAGCATTTT.

A few counts support this clone. The chain has TRBV15 and TRBJ2-7; 13 nucleotides match TRBD2. CDR3 length: 18 residues. Germline loops: CDR1 LNHNV, CDR2 YYDKDF (reference sequence). V was clipped by 1 base and J by 2 bases; unmatched bases: 8. In DNA form, the CDR3 reads TGTGCCACCAGCAGAGGTGGGACGGGACTAGCGGGAACCTACGAGCAGTACTTC. Translating it yields CATSRGGTGLAGTYEQYF.

The J gene is TRBJ2-7, the V gene TRBV7-2, with 7 nucleotides matching TRBD1. Germline V gene data show CDR1 as SGHTA and CDR2 as FQGNSA. The V segment lost 4 bases and the J segment 5 bases; nucleotides outside the gene matches: 11. This CDR3 is built from 15 residues. CDR3 bases: TGTGCCAGCAGCTCCACCTTGACAGGGTTCGACGAGCAGTACTTC. The encoded protein is CASSSTLTGFDEQYF.

The gene calls are TRBV16 and TRBJ1-6, with a possible D match to TRBD1 (6 bases). V shed 4 bases and J shed 6 bases, with 13 bases lying between them. Germline CDR1 reads KGHSY; CDR2 reads FQNENV. This CDR3 comprises 15 residues. The CDR3: CASSRNRDLNSPLHF. CDR3 sequence (DNA): TGTGCCAGCAGCCGGAACAGGGACCTTAATTCACCCCTCCACTTT. The full variable domain, with the rest looked up from reference TRBV16 and TRBJ1-6, is GEEVAQTPKHLVRGEGQKAKLYCAPIKGHSYVFWYQQVLKNEFKFLISFQNENVFDETGMPKERFSAKCLPNSPCSLEIQATKLEDSAVYFCASSRNRDLNSPLHFGNGTRLTVT.

The gene calls are TRBV4-1 and TRBJ1-2; a weak D match, TRBD1 (6 bases). CDR3 length: 16 amino acids. V lost 1 base and J lost 2, with 14 bases in between. Germline V gives CDR1 MGHRA, CDR2 YSYEKL. The CDR3 reads CASSQGGAGANYGYTF. In DNA, the CDR3 is TGCGCCAGCAGCCAAGGTGGGGCAGGGGCCAACTATGGCTACACCTTC.

The CDR3 loop is CASSPFGGEETQYF. CDR3 bases: TGTGCCAGCAGCCCCTTTGGGGGGGAAGAGACCCAGTACTTC. The rearrangement uses TRBV7-2 and TRBJ2-5; the match to TRBD2 covers 7 bases. CDR1 SGHTA and CDR2 FQGNSA come from the germline V gene. The CDR3 totals 14 residues. Losses at the gene ends were 5 bases for V and 3 bases for J; bases not matched to a gene: 6.

This sequence joins TRBV18 and TRBJ1-1; unclear D gene. Germline assignment: CDR1 KGHSH and CDR2 LQKENI. This CDR3 comprises 16 residues. The ends were cut back, 4 bases at V and 0 bases at J, with 15 bases in the middle. CDR3 loop: CASSLHSRGMNTEAFF. CDR3 nucleotide sequence: TGTGCCAGCTCACTACACAGTCGGGGAATGAACACTGAAGCTTTCTTT.

This clone was picked up a small number of times. The chain couples TRBV6-6 to TRBJ2-3; 10 bases are a match to TRBD2. This CDR3 has 16 amino acids. Germline V CDR1 and CDR2: MNHNY, SVGAGI (reference sequence). V was pared by 5 bases and J by 4 bases, with 9 bases of the junction left unmatched. CDR3 protein: CASSGQRGGRADTQYF. CDR3 coding DNA: TGTGCCAGCAGTGGCCAGCGGGGGGGCCGGGCAGATACGCAGTATTTT.

This clone occurred once. V usage is TRBV3-1 (or the pseudogene TRBV3-2) and J usage is TRBJ2-2; maybe TRBD1 (5 bases). Trimming cost V 4 bases and J 1 base, with 7 bases left between them. Per the germline V gene, CDR1 is LGHDT and CDR2 is YNNKEL (reference sequence). CDR3 length: 14 amino acids. The CDR3 reads CASSPGQNTGELFF. The CDR3 nucleotides are TGTGCCAGCAGCCCCGGACAGAACACCGGGGAGCTGTTTTTT.

The table lists this clone with a count of one. This sequence joins TRBV5-1 and TRBJ1-1; D may be TRBD1 (6 bases). The V end lost 0 bases, the J end lost 2 bases, and 11 bases lay between the germline ends. The CDR3 spans 15 residues. CDR1 is SGHRS and CDR2 is YFSETQ in the germline V gene. In DNA form, the CDR3 reads TGCGCCAGCAGCTTGGGGGACACTTTTAACACTGAAGCTTTCTTT. Its protein product is CASSLGDTFNTEAFF. Based on the CDR3 plus reference TRBV5-1 and TRBJ1-1, the full variable domain is KAGVTQTPRYLIKTRGQQVTLSCSPISGHRSVSWYQQTPGQGLQFLFEYFSETQRNKGNFPGRFSGRQFSNSRSEMNVSTLELGDSALYLCASSLGDTFNTEAFFGQGTRLTVV.

The chain has TRBV5-5 and TRBJ1-2, with D perhaps TRBD1 (5 bases). The CDR3 contains 15 residues. Germline V gene data show CDR1 as SGHKS and CDR2 as YYEKEE (reference sequence). V was trimmed by 4 bases and J by 2 bases, leaving 15 bases between them. DNA for the CDR3: TGTGCCAGCAGCCTCAACGCCAGACAGAACTATGGCTACACCTTC. As protein: CASSLNARQNYGYTF.

The gene calls are TRBV2 and TRBJ1-5; no clear D gene. The CDR3 contains 13 residues. V lost 7 bases, J lost 6 bases, and 13 bases lay in between. Per germline, CDR1 SNHLY and CDR2 FYNNEI. Here the CDR3 DNA reads TGTGCCAGCAACTACGGGGAGGGTCAGCCCCAGCATTTT. It is translated as CASNYGEGQPQHF.

This rearrangement joins TRBV11-2 to TRBJ2-5, with D perhaps matching TRBD2 (6 bases). The CDR3 runs to 14 residues. V was trimmed by 5 bases and J by 1 base, leaving 11 bases between them. The germline V gene has CDR1 SGHAT and CDR2 FQNNGV. CDR3 sequence reads: CASSLGTLQETQYF. CDR3 DNA: TGTGCCAGCAGCCTCGGGACTCTCCAAGAGACCCAGTACTTC. Supplemented by reference TRBV11-2 and TRBJ2-5, the full variable domain reads EAGVAQSPRYKIIEKRQSVAFWCNPISGHATLYWYQQILGQGPKLLIQFQNNGVVDDSQLPKDRFSAERLKGVDSTLKIQPAKLEDSAVYLCASSLGTLQETQYFGPGTRLLVL.

This chain joins TRBV19 and TRBJ2-1; TRBD2 agrees at 11 bases. The germline V gene encodes CDR1 LNHDA and CDR2 SQIVND (reference sequence). V dropped 7 bases and J dropped 9; count of bases not matched to a gene: 11. The CDR3 extends over 15 amino acids. CDR3 nucleotide sequence: TGTGCCAGTAAAGCGGTTAGCGGGGGGGCCGGTGAGCAGTTCTTC. This encodes CASKAVSGGAGEQFF.

This chain links TRBV20-1 with TRBJ2-5; perhaps TRBD1 as D (5 bases). Deletions cut 3 bases from V and 3 bases from J, with 11 bases between. The CDR3 length is 13 residues. CDR1 and CDR2 from the germline V gene are DFQATT and SNEGSKA (reference sequence). CDR3 region: CSASGAAEETQYF. CDR3 coding DNA: TGCAGTGCTAGTGGGGCTGCTGAAGAGACCCAGTACTTC.

This chain joins TRBV9 and TRBJ1-6; 7 nucleotides agree with TRBD1. Germline V gene sequence: CDR1 SGDLS, CDR2 YYNGEE. CDR3 length: 16 amino acids. With V trimmed by 3 bases and J by 5 bases, 8 bases remained unmatched. The CDR3 sequence: CASSASRGTDNSPLHF. The CDR3 DNA is TGTGCCAGCAGCGCCAGTCGGGGGACAGATAATTCACCCCTCCACTTT.

V usage is TRBV10-1 and J usage is TRBJ1-5; 9 nucleotides align to TRBD1. J was trimmed by 0 bases and V by 3 bases; bases with no gene match: 6. The length of the CDR3 is 17 residues. Germline CDR1 and CDR2: WNHNN and SYGVQD (reference sequence). The CDR3 is CASSDRDRDYSNQPQHF. DNA for the CDR3: TGCGCCAGCAGTGATCGGGACAGGGATTATAGCAATCAGCCCCAGCATTTT.

This clone was seen only a few times. The J gene is TRBJ2-3, the V gene TRBV6-4; D may be TRBD1 (6 bases). Germline loops: CDR1 MRHNA, CDR2 SNTAGT. The CDR3 has 12 residues. Trimming shortened V by 10 bases and J by 6 bases, and 14 bases separated the two germline ends. The CDR3 here is CATGAQGDTQYF. CDR3 nucleotides: TGTGCCACAGGGGCCCAAGGGGATACGCAGTATTTT.

J is TRBJ2-1 and V is TRBV19; 7 bases are shared with TRBD1. CDR1 and CDR2 from the germline V gene are LNHDA and SQIVND (reference sequence). Trimming removed 4 bases from V and 4 bases from J; junction bases left unmatched: 4. This CDR3 has 14 residues. CDR3 region: CASSRGQQYNEQFF. In nucleotides, the CDR3 is TGTGCCAGTAGTAGGGGACAGCAGTACAATGAGCAGTTCTTC.

The chain couples TRBV19 to TRBJ2-2; 9 bases are shared with TRBD2. The CDR3 has 17 residues. Trimming cost V 7 bases and J 5 bases; bases outside gene matches: 14. CDR1 LNHDA and CDR2 SQIVND come from the germline V gene (reference sequence). CDR3 DNA sequence: TGTGCCAGTATGAACTTGGGACTAGCCGGTCTAACCGGGGAGCTGTTTTTT. Translated, it gives CASMNLGLAGLTGELFF.

This clone was seen only a few times. This chain links TRBV3-1 (or the pseudogene TRBV3-2) with TRBJ1-2, with D possibly matching TRBD1 (6 bases). V was pared by 4 bases and J by 0 bases, with 9 bases between. Germline CDR1 and CDR2: LGHDT and YNNKEL (reference sequence). The CDR3 extends over 14 amino acids. The CDR3 DNA is TGTGCCAGCAGCCGGACAGAAGCTAACTATGGCTACACCTTC. It is translated as CASSRTEANYGYTF.

In its sample, this clone was seen once. Other DNA sequences of this sample code for an identical CDR3. The V and J genes are TRBV3-1 (or the pseudogene TRBV3-2) and TRBJ1-2, with D tentatively TRBD1 (6 bases). Germline V gives CDR1 LGHDT, CDR2 YNNKEL (reference sequence). The CDR3 is 15 amino acids. V lost 0 bases to trimming and J lost 4 bases, with 12 bases between them. CDR3 sequence: CASSQDRRGSYGYTF. DNA for the CDR3: TGTGCCAGCAGCCAAGATCGCAGGGGAAGCTATGGCTACACCTTC.